These 15 T cell receptor beta chains were all obtained from the same sample, sequenced in a study of blood T cell repertoires in COVID-19. The assay was immunoSEQ multiplex PCR, and TCRdb's table has in-frame clones only and misses some. The profile shows about 370,000 clones, more than 80% of them singletons. Specimen: PBMCs or T cells enriched from blood (not recorded which). Receptors originate from a man younger than 35 who had recovered from COVID-19.

V usage is TRBV2 and J usage is TRBJ2-7; D unclear. CDR3 size: 15 residues. From germline, CDR1 is SNHLY and CDR2 FYNNEI. The V end was cut by 2 bases, the J end by 3 bases, with 14 bases between. CDR3 sequence (DNA): TGTGCCAGCAGTGAATTTGAGTTCGCGAGCTACGAGCAGTACTTC. Its translation: CASSEFEFASYEQYF.

The chain is built from TRBV28 and TRBJ1-5; D gene uncertain. Germline V gene sequence: CDR1 MDHEN, CDR2 SYDVKM. There are 16 residues in the CDR3. Trimming took off 6 bases at V and 3 bases at J, with 18 bases between the two ends. The CDR3 DNA sequence: TGTGCCAGCAGCCCGAGATACGGGAGCTTCAATCAGCCCCAGCATTTT. Its translation: CASSPRYGSFNQPQHF.

The rearrangement links TRBV4-2 to TRBJ1-5; possible D gene TRBD1, 5 bases. Deletions cut 2 bases from V and 5 bases from J, with 22 bases between. The germline gives CDR1 LGHNA, CDR2 YNFKEQ. The CDR3 loop spans 18 amino acids. The CDR3 loop is CASSQHSRTGGRYQPQHF. CDR3 DNA sequence: TGTGCCAGCAGCCAACACTCCCGGACGGGGGGACGTTATCAGCCCCAGCATTTT.

This CDR3 reads CASSQDSGLAGNEQFF. The CDR3, as DNA: TGTGCCAGCAGCCAAGATTCGGGACTAGCGGGCAATGAGCAGTTCTTC. V usage is TRBV3-1 (or the pseudogene TRBV3-2) and J usage is TRBJ2-1, with TRBD2 matching 12 bases. The trim removed 0 bases at V and 6 bases at J, leaving 3 bases unmatched. CDR1 LGHDT and CDR2 YNNKEL come from the germline V gene (reference sequence). This CDR3 spans 16 amino acids.

This rearrangement joins TRBV4-2 to TRBJ1-2; 9 nucleotides align to TRBD1. V lost 2 bases and J lost 2; bases outside the gene matches: 12. Looked up from germline, CDR1 is LGHNA and CDR2 is YNFKEQ. This CDR3 contains 18 residues. The CDR3 DNA reads as TGTGCCAGCAGCCAAACCGCCGGGACAGGGTATACCAACTATGGCTACACCTTC. Residues: CASSQTAGTGYTNYGYTF.

The chain is built from TRBV5-1 and TRBJ2-7; D perhaps matches TRBD1 (5 bases). Germline CDR1 SGHRS, CDR2 YFSETQ. The CDR3 sequence is 15 residues long. The V gene lost 0 bases and the J gene lost 1 base, with 11 bases spanning the gap. The CDR3 loop is CASSLGQNPSYEQYF. As DNA, the CDR3 is TGCGCCAGCAGCTTGGGACAGAACCCGTCCTACGAGCAGTACTTC. Full variable domain (remainder filled in from reference TRBV5-1 and TRBJ2-7): KAGVTQTPRYLIKTRGQQVTLSCSPISGHRSVSWYQQTPGQGLQFLFEYFSETQRNKGNFPGRFSGRQFSNSRSEMNVSTLELGDSALYLCASSLGQNPSYEQYFGPGTRLTVT.

The chain combines TRBV5-1 with TRBJ2-1; 13 nucleotides line up with TRBD2. The V and J ends lost 4 bases and 2 bases, in that order; junction bases with no gene match: 9. Germline V gene data show CDR1 as SGHRS and CDR2 as YFSETQ. There are 18 residues in the CDR3. This CDR3 is CASSHDGTSGTTYNEQFF. Here the CDR3 DNA reads TGCGCCAGCAGCCACGACGGGACTAGCGGGACAACCTACAATGAGCAGTTCTTC.

This clone has just a few counts. V is TRBV12-3 or TRBV12-4 and J is TRBJ1-2; perhaps TRBD1 as D (6 bases). V gave up 6 bases and J gave up 5 bases, with 13 bases separating them. This CDR3 is built from 13 residues. The CDR3 here is CASSSGTLYGYTF. The CDR3 DNA is TGTGCCAGCAGCTCCGGGACACTTTATGGCTACACCTTC.

J is TRBJ2-2 and V is TRBV24-1; weak D call: TRBD1 (6 bases). V lost 3 bases to trimming and J lost 5 bases, with 15 bases between them. Germline V gene data show CDR1 as KGHDR and CDR2 as SFDVKD. The CDR3 contains 16 residues. The CDR3 loop is CATSDPEGEGTGELFF. The CDR3 DNA reads TGTGCCACCAGTGATCCAGAGGGGGAAGGGACCGGGGAGCTGTTTTTT.

The chain uses TRBV19 and TRBJ1-1, with D perhaps TRBD1 (5 bases). V lost 2 bases, J lost 4 bases, and 14 bases lay in between. This CDR3 has 15 amino acids. Germline V CDR1 and CDR2: LNHDA, SQIVND (reference sequence). The CDR3: CASSISFGGGTEAFF. The CDR3 region has the DNA TGTGCCAGTAGTATATCTTTCGGGGGTGGCACTGAAGCTTTCTTT.

V and J are TRBV25-1 and TRBJ2-7; 7 bases are shared with TRBD1. The CDR3 has 14 residues. The V and J ends lost 4 bases and 3 bases, in that order; junction bases with no gene match: 6. The germline V gene has CDR1 MGHDK and CDR2 SYGVNS. The CDR3 here is CASSGDTGVYEQYF. The DNA for the CDR3 is TGTGCCAGCAGTGGGGATACAGGGGTCTACGAGCAGTACTTC.

The CDR3 sequence: CASKSSASHNEQFF. The CDR3 DNA reads TGTGCCAGCAAATCTAGCGCGAGCCACAATGAGCAGTTCTTC. The J gene is TRBJ2-1, the V gene TRBV27, with D possibly being TRBD2 (6 bases). Germline V CDR1 and CDR2: MNHEY, SMNVEV (reference sequence). The length of the CDR3 is 14 residues. V gave up 7 bases and J gave up 5 bases, with 15 bases separating them.

The chain combines TRBV12-3 or TRBV12-4 with TRBJ1-1, with D unresolved. Trimming took 3 bases from V and 3 from J, leaving 8 bases between them. CDR3 size: 13 residues. The DNA of the CDR3 is TGTGCCAGCAGTTTTTTCAGTGACACTGAAGCTTTCTTT. Translation: CASSFFSDTEAFF.

The chain has TRBV7-9 and TRBJ2-3; the match to TRBD2 covers 8 bases. The V gene's germline CDR1 is SEHNR and CDR2 FQNEAQ (reference sequence). This CDR3 is built from 17 residues. V trimming: 2 bases; J trimming: 4 bases; junction bases outside the gene matches: 11. The CDR3 coding sequence is TGTGCCAGCAGCTTAACCCCCAGCGGGGGCGGCGCAGATACGCAGTATTTT. Translated: CASSLTPSGGGADTQYF.

The CDR3 region is CASSLQGKANYGYTF. The CDR3 DNA reads as TGTGCCAGCTCACTACAGGGAAAAGCTAACTATGGCTACACCTTC. The chain has TRBV18 and TRBJ1-2; perhaps TRBD1 as D (6 bases). V gave up 4 bases and J gave up 0 bases, with 12 bases separating them. Germline-derived CDR1 and CDR2 are KGHSH and LQKENI. There are 15 residues in the CDR3.